The 31 T cell receptor beta chains below all came from one sample that was sequenced in a study of blood T cell dynamics during melanoma immunotherapy. Data came from immunoSEQ multiplex PCR; TCRdb stores just in-frame clones and leaves some out. This sample has approximately 15,000 clones, with 65% to 90% found just once. Time point described: pre-treatment baseline. The sequencing here drew on blood, taken from a patient treated with checkpoint blockade. The source is a human donor with melanoma.

V and J are TRBV9 and TRBJ1-4, with TRBD1 as a possible D gene (5 bases). CDR3 length: 14 residues. The V end lost 4 bases, the J end lost 6 bases, and 13 bases lay between the germline ends. Germline V gives CDR1 SGDLS, CDR2 YYNGEE. The CDR3 here is CASSKRGVDEKLFF. Written as DNA, the CDR3 is TGTGCCAGCAGCAAGAGGGGCGTTGATGAAAAACTGTTTTTT.

The chain combines TRBV6-1 with TRBJ2-2, with D possibly matching TRBD1 (6 bases). The CDR3 has 14 residues. V lost 7 bases, J lost 1 base, and 10 bases lay in between. Germline-derived CDR1 and CDR2 are MNHNS and SASEGT. CDR3 region: CASKGHLNTGELFF. The CDR3 DNA follows: TGTGCCAGCAAGGGACATCTGAACACCGGGGAGCTGTTTTTT.

The CDR3 reads CASSLAPGVRDTQYF. The CDR3 nucleotides are TGTGCCAGCAGCTTAGCCCCAGGGGTAAGAGATACGCAGTATTTT. The rearrangement uses TRBV7-2 and TRBJ2-3, with D possibly matching TRBD1 (6 bases). The CDR3 consists of 15 residues. Germline V CDR1 and CDR2: SGHTA, FQGNSA. V was clipped by 0 bases and J by 5 bases, with 12 bases between them.

The table lists this clone with a count of one. V and J are TRBV5-5 and TRBJ1-6; D is undetermined. Germline V gene lookup returns CDR1 SGHKS and CDR2 YYEKEE (reference sequence). V dropped 4 bases and J dropped 0 bases, with 11 bases sitting between them. CDR3 length: 16 amino acids. CDR3 amino acids: CASSPDWSSYNSPLHF. As DNA, the CDR3 is TGTGCCAGCAGCCCTGATTGGAGCTCCTATAATTCACCCCTCCACTTT.

The chain has TRBV7-8 and TRBJ1-2, with D possibly matching TRBD1 (5 bases). The germline V and J ends were trimmed by 1 base and 8 bases, with 17 bases remaining between them. The germline V gene encodes CDR1 SGHVS and CDR2 FQNEAQ. This CDR3 is 15 amino acids long. The chain's CDR3 is CASSLERTSSRGYTF. In DNA form, the CDR3 reads TGTGCCAGCAGCTTAGAACGGACATCTTCTAGGGGCTACACCTTC.

This rearrangement joins TRBV7-9 to TRBJ2-2; tentative D call: TRBD2 (6 bases). CDR1 SEHNR and CDR2 FQNEAQ come from the germline V gene (reference sequence). Trimming removed 4 bases at V and 4 bases at J, with 10 bases between. The CDR3 covers 14 residues. CDR3 amino acids: CASSSSGSTGELFF. The DNA of the CDR3 is TGTGCCAGCAGCTCCTCCGGGAGCACCGGGGAGCTGTTTTTT.

The chain uses TRBV6-6 and TRBJ1-5; tentative D call: TRBD1 (6 bases). Germline V gene sequence: CDR1 MNHNY, CDR2 SVGAGI (reference sequence). The CDR3 contains 16 residues. Trimming cost V 6 bases and J 3 bases, with 18 bases left between them. CDR3 protein: CASRDQQGYHNQPQHF. CDR3 nucleotides: TGTGCCAGCAGGGATCAGCAGGGGTATCACAATCAGCCCCAGCATTTT.

V usage is TRBV14 and J usage is TRBJ1-6; D is undetermined. CDR3 length: 17 residues. V shed 1 base and J shed 1 base, with 11 bases lying between them. The germline V gene encodes CDR1 SGHDN and CDR2 FVKESK. CDR3 nucleotides: TGTGCCAGCAGCCAAGGGTCGTCGCTATCCTATAATTCACCCCTCCACTTT. It yields the protein CASSQGSSLSYNSPLHF.

V usage is TRBV2 and J usage is TRBJ1-1; maybe TRBD1 (5 bases). Germline lookup yields CDR1 SNHLY and CDR2 FYNNEI. Between the trimmed V and J ends, which lost 4 bases and 2 bases, there was a span of 8 bases. The CDR3 length is 13 residues. This chain's CDR3 is CASSVGQNTEAFF. The DNA of the CDR3 is TGTGCCAGCAGTGTAGGACAAAACACTGAAGCTTTCTTT.

The chain employs TRBV11-2 and TRBJ2-7, with D maybe TRBD1 (7 bases). Germline V gene data show CDR1 as SGHAT and CDR2 as FQNNGV. The CDR3 has 15 residues. Trimming took 2 bases from V and 2 from J, leaving 13 bases between them. The CDR3 loop is CASSLRRRGAYEQYF. CDR3 coding DNA: TGTGCCAGCAGCTTACGGCGCAGGGGGGCCTACGAGCAGTACTTC.

The rearrangement uses TRBV4-3 and TRBJ2-2, with TRBD1 matching 7 bases. This CDR3 region has 14 residues. The germline V gene encodes CDR1 LGHNA and CDR2 YSLEER. J lost 7 bases, V lost 1 base, and 3 bases had no gene match. The CDR3 loop is CASSQGQGVGELFF. In DNA form, the CDR3 reads TGCGCCAGCAGCCAAGGACAGGGAGTCGGGGAGCTGTTTTTT.

The chain joins TRBV18 to TRBJ2-2; TRBD1 matches at 7 bases. V shed 1 base and J 4 bases; nucleotides not matched to a gene: 3. This CDR3 has 15 residues. Germline V gives CDR1 KGHSH, CDR2 LQKENI. DNA for the CDR3: TGTGCCAGCTCACCACAGGGGGCGCGCACCGGGGAGCTGTTTTTT. It is translated as CASSPQGARTGELFF.

This clone was observed a handful of times. This sequence joins TRBV25-1 and TRBJ1-3; the match to TRBD1 covers 8 bases. Trimming cost V 3 bases and J 4 bases; bases outside gene matches: 8. CDR3 length equals 16 residues. Germline loops: CDR1 MGHDK, CDR2 SYGVNS. The CDR3 nucleotides read TGTGCCAGCAGTGACCTGACAGGGGCGGGGGGAAACACCATATATTTT. Amino acids: CASSDLTGAGGNTIYF.

This chain connects TRBV9 to TRBJ2-4; weak D call: TRBD2 (6 bases). Trimming cost V 4 bases and J 7 bases, with 15 bases left between them. The germline V gene has CDR1 SGDLS and CDR2 YYNGEE. CDR3 length equals 14 residues. For the CDR3, the DNA is TGTGCCAGCAGCACCGGGACTGTTGGGAACATTCAGTACTTC. It specifies CASSTGTVGNIQYF.

The V and J genes are TRBV19 and TRBJ1-1; 7 nucleotides agree with TRBD1. Trimming removed 5 bases from V and 1 base from J; junction bases left unmatched: 13. CDR1 is LNHDA, CDR2 SQIVND, per germline (reference sequence). CDR3 size: 17 residues. The CDR3 DNA follows: TGTGCCAGTAGTTTCATCCGGGACAGAGGGAAGAACACTGAAGCTTTCTTT. Protein: CASSFIRDRGKNTEAFF. Variable domain in full (rest from reference TRBV19 and TRBJ1-1): DGGITQSPKYLFRKEGQNVTLSCEQNLNHDAMYWYRQDPGQGLRLIYYSQIVNDFQKGDIAEGYSVSREKKESFPLTVTSAQKNPTAFYLCASSFIRDRGKNTEAFFGQGTRLTVV.

The chain carries TRBV11-3 and TRBJ2-2; tentative D call: TRBD1 (6 bases). The CDR3 runs to 13 residues. In germline, CDR1 is SGHNT, CDR2 YENEEA. V lost 3 bases and J 5 bases, leaving 7 bases between the germline ends. Here the CDR3 reads CASSFTGTGELFF. For the CDR3, the DNA is TGTGCCAGCAGCTTCACAGGGACCGGGGAGCTGTTTTTT.

This chain links TRBV2 with TRBJ1-1, with D uncertain. Germline V gene lookup returns CDR1 SNHLY and CDR2 FYNNEI. This CDR3 is 13 amino acids long. V was shortened by 4 bases and J by 5 bases, with 11 bases between the two germline ends. CDR3 DNA sequence: TGTGCCAGCAGTGTATCGGTCGTAACTGAAGCTTTCTTT. Translated, it gives CASSVSVVTEAFF.

The genes are TRBV5-8 and TRBJ2-2; 9 positions match TRBD1. The trim removed 10 bases at V and 4 bases at J, leaving 8 bases unmatched. CDR3 size: 14 residues. Germline-derived CDR1 and CDR2 are SGHTS and YDEGEE. CDR3 in DNA: TGTGCCGGCTACAGGGGGCAGGTCACCGGGGAGCTGTTTTTT. Protein: CAGYRGQVTGELFF.

This clone was detected only once. The chain is built from TRBV7-2 and TRBJ1-6; D ambiguous. V was shortened by 1 base and J by 7 bases, with 5 bases between the two germline ends. Germline CDR1 is SGHTA and CDR2 is FQGNSA. The CDR3 sequence is 13 residues long. The CDR3 DNA sequence: TGTGCCAGCAGCTTAGTCGCGAATTCACCCCTCCACTTT. This translates into CASSLVANSPLHF.

In DNA form, the CDR3 reads TGTGCCAGCAGCGGGAAGACATCCTCCTATGGCTACACCTTC. This translates into CASSGKTSSYGYTF. This chain connects TRBV5-8 to TRBJ1-2; D remains unclear. CDR3 size: 14 residues. The germline V gene encodes CDR1 SGHTS and CDR2 YDEGEE. V was cut by 4 bases and J by 4 bases, with 14 bases left in between.

This clone was found once. The chain recombines TRBV28 with TRBJ2-5; unclear D gene. Germline V gene data show CDR1 as MDHEN and CDR2 as SYDVKM. V lost 6 bases to trimming and J lost 5 bases, with 13 bases between them. This CDR3 is 13 amino acids long. As DNA, the CDR3 is TGTGCCAGCAGCCGTTCTTTGGTGGAGACCCAGTACTTC. Translation: CASSRSLVETQYF.

The V call is TRBV5-5, the J call TRBJ1-6, with D perhaps matching TRBD1 (5 bases). The CDR3 is 15 amino acids. CDR1 is SGHKS, CDR2 YYEKEE, per germline (reference sequence). Trimming took 5 bases from V and 3 from J, leaving 12 bases between them. As DNA, the CDR3 is TGTGCCAGCAGAGAGAACAGGCTCTATAATTCACCCCTCCACTTT. Its translation: CASRENRLYNSPLHF. The variable domain in full, completed from reference TRBV5-5 and TRBJ1-6, reads DAGVTQSPTHLIKTRGQQVTLRCSPISGHKSVSWYQQVLGQGPQFIFQYYEKEERGRGNFPDRFSARQFPNYSSELNVNALLLGDSALYLCASRENRLYNSPLHFGNGTRLTVT.

V gene TRBV5-1 combines with J gene TRBJ1-4, with D possibly being TRBD1 (5 bases). This CDR3 has 14 amino acids. Trimming took 0 bases from V and 8 from J, leaving 11 bases between them. Germline V gives CDR1 SGHRS, CDR2 YFSETQ. CDR3 residues: CASSLEAGNEKLFF. In DNA, the CDR3 is TGCGCCAGCAGCTTGGAGGCAGGGAACGAAAAACTGTTTTTT.

The chain employs TRBV7-8 and TRBJ1-2, with D hard to call. The CDR3 loop spans 14 amino acids. Trimming took off 6 bases at V and 4 bases at J, with 15 bases between the two ends. Germline lookup yields CDR1 SGHVS and CDR2 FQNEAQ. The CDR3 region has the DNA TGTGCCAGCAGTCCCACGGGAAGGACCTATGGCTACACCTTC. It translates to CASSPTGRTYGYTF.

The V call is TRBV13, the J call TRBJ1-1; D is possibly TRBD1 (6 bases). CDR1 PRHDT and CDR2 FYEKMQ come from the germline V gene (reference sequence). The CDR3 consists of 16 residues. V was clipped by 1 base and J by 2 bases, with 14 bases between them. This CDR3 reads CASSLALTGSNTEAFF. CDR3 DNA sequence: TGTGCCAGCAGCTTAGCCCTGACAGGAAGTAACACTGAAGCTTTCTTT.

This clone was seen just once. The chain recombines TRBV9 with TRBJ2-5; tentative D call: TRBD2 (6 bases). This CDR3 is built from 14 residues. Trimming shortened V by 3 bases and J by 1 base, and 10 bases separated the two germline ends. Germline V CDR1 and CDR2: SGDLS, YYNGEE. CDR3 in amino acids: CASSGGTSQETQYF. DNA of the CDR3: TGTGCCAGCAGCGGCGGGACGAGCCAAGAGACCCAGTACTTC.

This clone was counted once. This sequence joins TRBV7-2 and TRBJ2-1; 12 nucleotides align to TRBD2. This CDR3 comprises 15 residues. From germline, CDR1 is SGHTA and CDR2 FQGNSA. J was trimmed by 5 bases and V by 6 bases; bases with no gene match: 5. This CDR3 reads CASRQTSGGHNEQFF. In nucleotides, the CDR3 is TGTGCCAGCAGACAGACTAGCGGGGGCCACAATGAGCAGTTCTTC. Full variable domain (missing parts from reference TRBV7-2 and TRBJ2-1): GAGVSQSPSNKVTEKGKDVELRCDPISGHTALYWYRQSLGQGLEFLIYFQGNSAPDKSGLPSDRFSAERTGGSVSTLTIQRTQQEDSAVYLCASRQTSGGHNEQFFGPGTRLTVL.

The rearrangement links TRBV6-6 to TRBJ2-3, with no clear D. The V gene lost 6 bases and the J gene lost 2 bases, with 15 bases spanning the gap. The CDR3 has 15 amino acids. Germline CDR1 and CDR2: MNHNY and SVGAGI (reference sequence). CDR3 DNA sequence: TGTGCCAGCAGCCCCCCTCGGCGTTCCACAGATACGCAGTATTTT. Its protein product is CASSPPRRSTDTQYF.

The chain has TRBV7-2 and TRBJ2-3, with a tentative D call TRBD2 (6 bases). Germline CDR1 is SGHTA and CDR2 is FQGNSA. V was clipped by 6 bases and J by 5 bases, with 18 bases between them. The CDR3 is made up of 15 amino acids. Here the CDR3 reads CASSRLAVWGDTQYF. The CDR3 DNA sequence: TGTGCCAGCAGTCGATTAGCGGTCTGGGGAGATACGCAGTATTTT.

The CDR3, as DNA: TGTGCCAGCAGCTTAGGTAGCACAGATACGCAGTATTTT. It specifies CASSLGSTDTQYF. The V and J genes are TRBV5-6 and TRBJ2-3, with unresolved D. Germline V CDR1 and CDR2: SGHDT, YYEEEE. Trimming left V 2 bases short and J 0 bases short, with 4 bases between. This CDR3 contains 13 residues.

The rearrangement links TRBV7-8 to TRBJ2-2; weak D call: TRBD2 (7 bases). The CDR3 consists of 17 residues. Per germline, CDR1 SGHVS and CDR2 FQNEAQ. Trimming pared 5 bases from V and 4 bases from J, leaving 20 bases between. This CDR3 reads CASSTQASGGSTGELFF. The CDR3, as DNA: TGTGCCAGCAGCACCCAGGCCTCGGGGGGCAGCACCGGGGAGCTGTTTTTT. The variable domain in full, with the rest retrieved from reference TRBV7-8 and TRBJ2-2, is GAGVSQSPRYKVAKRGQDVALRCDPISGHVSLFWYQQALGQGPEFLTYFQNEAQLDKSGLPSDRFFAERPEGSVSTLKIQRTQQEDSAVYLCASSTQASGGSTGELFFGEGSRLTVL.